This T cell receptor beta chain was captured in a study of cytomegalovirus exposure and HLA in healthy donors. It was with 60 Vbeta and 13 Jbeta primers that the PCR ran. Some clones are missing from TCRdb's copy, which holds only in-frame ones; the method was immunoSEQ multiplex PCR. The sample holds approximately 89,000 clones, 75% to 80% seen once. Study-wide findings and caveats: A later analysis showed that HLA-associated TCR beta chains had undergone more clonal expansion than equally common others. Altogether, 150 or so TCR beta chains were recorded as cytomegalovirus-associated. Reported findings show TCR beta sequences accurately forecast HLA-A and HLA-B alleles in most subjects. Differences between HLA loci emerged in a later analysis of TCR association rates, with DRB1 most and HLA-C fewest.

CDR3 length: 18 amino acids. Turning to this clone: Its antigen is as yet unknown.

The receptor comes from a man aged 30 to 45 in good health and CMV-seronegative. The genes are TRBV21-1 and TRBJ1-3; the DNA was not used to check the table's D call, TRBD1. TRBV21-1 counts as a pseudogene. Sequencing was carried out using PBMCs. CDR3 coding DNA: TGTGCCAGCAGCAAAGGGACATCGGCCCTTGATCCGGGAAACACCATATATTTT. Translating it yields CASSKGTSALDPGNTIYF.